The T cell receptor (beta chain) under discussion was sequenced for a study of OX40 agonist ivuxolimab in advanced cancers. Germline-derived CDR1 and CDR2 are MNHEY and SVGAGI. This CDR3 comprises 12 residues. Profiling relied on immunoSEQ multiplex PCR, and the TCRdb table lists in-frame clones only, not all of them. The sample shows about 48,000 clones, 82% of them seen only once. On this clone: Mismatch with germline at one junction end may stem from a read error.

This clonotype originated in an adult with an advanced solid tumor such as melanoma, head and neck, liver or kidney cancer. Sample: CD4+ or CD8+ T cells sorted from blood, taken in a trial of the OX40 agonist ivuxolimab. V usage is TRBV6-5 and J usage is TRBJ2-3; D is possibly TRBD1 or TRBD2 (6 bases each). CDR3: CASSYSGGDGVF. For the CDR3, the DNA is TGTGCCAGCAGTTACTCGGGGGGCGACGGGGTTTTT.